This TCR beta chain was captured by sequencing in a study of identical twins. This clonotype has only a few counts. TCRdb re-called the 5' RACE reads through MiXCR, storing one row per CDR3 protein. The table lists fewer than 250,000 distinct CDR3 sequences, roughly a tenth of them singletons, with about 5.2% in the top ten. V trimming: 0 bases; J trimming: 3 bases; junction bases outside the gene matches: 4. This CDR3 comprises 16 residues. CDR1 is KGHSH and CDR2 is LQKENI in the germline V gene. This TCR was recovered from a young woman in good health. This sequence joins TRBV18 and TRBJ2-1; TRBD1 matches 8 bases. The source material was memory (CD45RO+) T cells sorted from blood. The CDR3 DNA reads TGTGCCAGCTCACCACCGCGACAGGGGATCTACAATGAGCAGTTCTTC. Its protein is CASSPPRQGIYNEQFF.